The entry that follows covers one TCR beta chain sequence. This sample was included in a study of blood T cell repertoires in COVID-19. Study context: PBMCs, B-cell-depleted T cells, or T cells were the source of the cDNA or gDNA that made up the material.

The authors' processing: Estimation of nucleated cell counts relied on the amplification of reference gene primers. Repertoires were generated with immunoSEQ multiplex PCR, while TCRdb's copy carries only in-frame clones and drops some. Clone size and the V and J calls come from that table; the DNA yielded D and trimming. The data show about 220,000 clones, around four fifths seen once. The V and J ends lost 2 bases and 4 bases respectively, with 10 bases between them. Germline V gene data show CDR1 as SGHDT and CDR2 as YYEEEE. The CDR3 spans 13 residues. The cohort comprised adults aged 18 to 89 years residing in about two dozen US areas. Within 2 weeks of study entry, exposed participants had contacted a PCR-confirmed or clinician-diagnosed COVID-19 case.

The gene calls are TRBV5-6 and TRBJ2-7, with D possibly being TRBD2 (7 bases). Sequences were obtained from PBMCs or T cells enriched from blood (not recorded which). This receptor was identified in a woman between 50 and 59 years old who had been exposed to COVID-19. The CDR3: CASSFGGPYEQYF. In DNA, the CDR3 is TGTGCCAGCAGCTTCGGGGGGCCTTACGAGCAGTACTTC.